This TCR beta chain was documented in a study of memory CD4+ T cells and cytomegalovirus serostatus (dated by TCRdb to between 2018 and 2021). Looking at the study overall: The cohort included roughly 35 healthy adults from Belgium, of whom 9 were CMV seropositive and about 24 were CMV seronegative. CD4+ memory TCRbeta repertoires of a Belgian cohort with known cytomegalovirus serostatus were sequenced in order to replicate a published TCR-based CMV serostatus classifier. General conclusions and limits of the study: For predicting CMV serostatus, the median bootstrapped AUC was roughly 0.95 using the original framework and approximately 0.9 using a US-trained random forest. Of 150 to 200 previously reported CMV-associated TCRbeta sequences, about 62 appeared in the CD4+ memory repertoires, each in one to five individuals. The original-framework classifier achieved a median bootstrapped AUC of about 0.95 with a 95% CI of 0.76-1.00 on the Belgian cohort. Only CD4+CD45RO+ memory cells were sequenced, in contrast to the original study, which included naive and memory CD4+ and CD8+ populations. The results were read as suggesting that the CMV-associated TCR signature is, for the most part, present in the CD4+ memory repertoire.

The Quick-DNA Microprep Kit was used to extract genomic DNA from the sorted cells. Amplification of TCRbeta DNA was done with the immunoSEQ hsTCRbeta kit, following the protocol from the manufacturer. TCRbeta libraries were sequenced on an Illumina MiSeq instrument. The original pipeline was this. Removing out-of-frame sequences left fewer than 2.5 million distinct TCRbeta sequences, an average of about 67,000 per individual. Each individual was scored according to the count of 164 previously reported CMV-associated TCRbeta sequences and the total productive distinct TCRbeta count. A beta-binomial model was reimplemented in Python, and random forests from scikit-learn, run with default parameters, were trained on data from the US cohort. Classifier performance on the Belgian cohort was summarized as median AUC with percentile confidence intervals over 10,000 bootstrap iterations. The immuneACCESS repertoire file appears here via TCRdb, limited to in-frame rearrangements. These files lack a portion of the clones; in checked studies, under half of the deficit traces to unresolved V genes, and the cause of the others is not known. That table supplies the V and J calls and clone size; D and trimming were determined from the DNA. The sample yields some 48,000 clones; approximately 78% were counted once. The ten largest clones take up 0.5% to 0.7% of the sample.

Reading the germline V gene gives CDR1 SGHVS and CDR2 FQNEAQ. The CDR3 contains 14 residues, cysteine and phenylalanine counted. The sequence is cut down to CDR3 DNA, 42 bases in frame from base 1. V is pared back by 7 bases and J by 0 bases, with 10 bases lying between the germline termini. A FACSAria II was used to sort memory CD4+ T cells, defined as single viable CD3+CD4+CD8-CD45RO+ cells. CMV serostatus was determined using a Roche Elecsys assay that detects serum IgG against CMV pp150, pp28, p38 and p52. After thawing, total CD4+ T cells were enriched by positive selection with CD4 magnetic microbeads. The samples came from a separate study whose specific focus was interrogating the CD4+ T cell memory repertoire. Following standard operating procedures, peripheral blood mononuclear cells were isolated and cryopreserved, while serum was kept at -80 degrees C. The staining used CD3-PerCP (BW264/56), CD4-APC (RPA-T4), CD45RO-PE (UCHT1) and CD8-Pacific Orange (3B5) antibodies, and Sytox blue was used to exclude non-viable cells.

Of note for this clone: Its antigen is unknown. No base qualities exist here, and no much larger clone lies one base off it.

Sequencing input: memory CD4+ T cells from blood. The chain is made from TRBV7-8 and TRBJ2-1; TRBD2 might be the D gene, on 5 matching bases. This TCR came from an adult in good health and CMV-seronegative. The nucleotide sequence is given as TGTGCCAGCAAGCGGTTGACCTCCTACAATGAGCAGTTCTTC. Its protein is CASKRLTSYNEQFF.